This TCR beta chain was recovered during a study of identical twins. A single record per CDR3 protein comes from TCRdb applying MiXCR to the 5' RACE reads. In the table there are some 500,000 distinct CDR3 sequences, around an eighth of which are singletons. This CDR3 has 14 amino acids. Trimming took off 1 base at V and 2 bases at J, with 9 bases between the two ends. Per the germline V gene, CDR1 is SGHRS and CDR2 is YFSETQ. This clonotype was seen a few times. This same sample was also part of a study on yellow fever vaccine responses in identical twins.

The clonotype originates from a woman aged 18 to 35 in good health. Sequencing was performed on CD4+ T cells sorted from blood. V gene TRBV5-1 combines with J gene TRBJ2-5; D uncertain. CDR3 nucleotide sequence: TGCGCCAGCAGCTTGCCTGGGATTCAAGAGACCCAGTACTTC. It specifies CASSLPGIQETQYF.